Listed below are T cell receptor beta chains from one sample, sequenced in a study of beta chain features in type 1 diabetes. Profiled with immunoSEQ multiplex PCR; TCRdb holds only in-frame clones, not every one. The data show under 350,000 clones, approximately 15% seen once. What was sequenced was naive CD4+ T cells from blood. The receptor set was obtained from a man aged 25 to 45 with type 1 diabetes. Both conserved end residues are part of each CDR3. The order of the fields is clone size, CDR3 length, D gene, V gene, J gene, CDR3 DNA, CDR3 protein. D genes are given only for firm matches. Not every row has a clone size; where given, it reads once, few, many or a size class.

clone size: few; CDR3 length: 13; D gene: NA; V gene: TRBV5-1; J gene: TRBJ2-1; CDR3 DNA: TGCGCCAGCAGCTTGCAAGCGGGTAGTGAGCAGTTCTTC; CDR3 protein: CASSLQAGSEQFF
clone size: few; CDR3 length: 14; D gene: NA; V gene: TRBV5-1; J gene: TRBJ1-1; CDR3 DNA: TGCGCCAGCAGCTCACGAGAGTCCGGCACTGAAGCTTTCTTT; CDR3 protein: CASSSRESGTEAFF
clone size: NA; CDR3 length: 12; D gene: NA; V gene: TRBV5-1; J gene: TRBJ2-5; CDR3 DNA: TGCGCCAGCAGCTACGAGGAGGAGACCCAGTACTTC; CDR3 protein: CASSYEEETQYF
clone size: NA; CDR3 length: 19; D gene: TRBD1; V gene: TRBV7-4; J gene: TRBJ1-5; CDR3 DNA: TGTGCCAGCAGCTTAGGTCTGGAGGACAGGGGGAGCGGCAATCAGCCCCAGCATTTT; CDR3 protein: CASSLGLEDRGSGNQPQHF
clone size: NA; CDR3 length: 16; D gene: TRBD2; V gene: TRBV10-3; J gene: TRBJ2-3; CDR3 DNA: TGTGCCATCAGTTCAGGACTAGCGGGGAGAACAGATACGCAGTATTTT; CDR3 protein: CAISSGLAGRTDTQYF
clone size: NA; CDR3 length: 15; D gene: NA; V gene: TRBV5-1; J gene: TRBJ2-2; CDR3 DNA: TGCGCCAGCAGCCTAGGGACAACTAGGACCGGGGAGCTGTTTTTT; CDR3 protein: CASSLGTTRTGELFF
clone size: few; CDR3 length: 16; D gene: TRBD2; V gene: TRBV29-1; J gene: TRBJ2-7; CDR3 DNA: TGCAGCGTTGCAGGACCTAGCGGGAGGGAACCCTACGAGCAGTACTTC; CDR3 protein: CSVAGPSGREPYEQYF
clone size: few; CDR3 length: 13; D gene: TRBD1; V gene: TRBV19; J gene: TRBJ1-2; CDR3 DNA: TGTGCCAGTACCCCGGGACAGTTCTATGGCTACACCTTC; CDR3 protein: CASTPGQFYGYTF
clone size: few; CDR3 length: 14; D gene: TRBD1; V gene: TRBV28; J gene: TRBJ2-7; CDR3 DNA: TGTGCCAGCAGTTCGGGACAGGGTACCTACGAGCAGTACTTC; CDR3 protein: CASSSGQGTYEQYF
clone size: few; CDR3 length: 14; D gene: NA; V gene: TRBV18; J gene: TRBJ1-1; CDR3 DNA: TGTGCCAGCTCACCGGGGGGGAGGAACACTGAAGCTTTCTTT; CDR3 protein: CASSPGGRNTEAFF
clone size: NA; CDR3 length: 14; D gene: NA; V gene: TRBV7-2; J gene: TRBJ2-7; CDR3 DNA: TGTGCCAGCAGCTTAGAGACAGTAATCTACGAGCAGTACTTC; CDR3 protein: CASSLETVIYEQYF
clone size: NA; CDR3 length: 12; D gene: NA; V gene: TRBV7-2; J gene: TRBJ2-3; CDR3 DNA: TGTGCCAGCAGCTCGTATACAGATACGCAGTATTTT; CDR3 protein: CASSSYTDTQYF
clone size: NA; CDR3 length: 13; D gene: NA; V gene: TRBV27; J gene: TRBJ1-2; CDR3 DNA: TGTGCCAGCAGTGGCAGGGTCCCCCCCGGCTACACCTTC; CDR3 protein: CASSGRVPPGYTF
clone size: few; CDR3 length: 15; D gene: NA; V gene: TRBV30; J gene: TRBJ2-5; CDR3 DNA: TGTGCCTGGAGGGAGGGCCAATTCCCCCAAGAGACCCAGTACTTC; CDR3 protein: CAWREGQFPQETQYF
clone size: NA; CDR3 length: 15; D gene: TRBD1; V gene: TRBV18; J gene: TRBJ2-7; CDR3 DNA: TGTGCCAGCTCACCAGAGGGGGCAAGGTCCTACGAGCAGTACTTC; CDR3 protein: CASSPEGARSYEQYF
clone size: few; CDR3 length: 13; D gene: NA; V gene: TRBV5-1; J gene: TRBJ1-5; CDR3 DNA: TGCGCCAGCAGCTTGGACGCGAATCAGCCCCAGCATTTT; CDR3 protein: CASSLDANQPQHF
clone size: few; CDR3 length: 14; D gene: NA; V gene: TRBV9; J gene: TRBJ2-7; CDR3 DNA: TGTGCCAGCAGCCCGGGCAGGGGATCGCACGAGCAGTACTTC; CDR3 protein: CASSPGRGSHEQYF
clone size: NA; CDR3 length: 12; D gene: NA; V gene: TRBV11-2; J gene: TRBJ2-7; CDR3 DNA: TGTGCCAGCAGCCGAATAGCCTACGAGCAGTACTTC; CDR3 protein: CASSRIAYEQYF
clone size: few; CDR3 length: 16; D gene: TRBD2; V gene: TRBV5-1; J gene: TRBJ2-1; CDR3 DNA: TGCGCCAGCAGCTTGGCATACGCGGGAGGGCGAAAAACGCAGTTCTTC; CDR3 protein: CASSLAYAGGRKTQFF
clone size: NA; CDR3 length: 15; D gene: TRBD1; V gene: TRBV5-1; J gene: TRBJ2-7; CDR3 DNA: TGCGCCAGCTGCCTCGGGACAGGGACGTCCTACGAGCAGTACTTC; CDR3 protein: CASCLGTGTSYEQYF
clone size: few; CDR3 length: 16; D gene: TRBD1; V gene: TRBV18; J gene: TRBJ2-5; CDR3 DNA: TGTGCCAGCTCACTGCGACGGGACAGGGCACAAGAGACCCAGTACTTC; CDR3 protein: CASSLRRDRAQETQYF
clone size: few; CDR3 length: 14; D gene: NA; V gene: TRBV28; J gene: TRBJ2-7; CDR3 DNA: TGTGCCAGCAGTTTCGGCGGCGCAACCTACGAGCAGTACTTC; CDR3 protein: CASSFGGATYEQYF